One T cell receptor (beta chain) is described in this entry. What it binds is not known. CDR1 and CDR2 from the germline V gene are MNHNS and SASEGT. The V gene lost 7 bases and the J gene lost 3 bases, with 13 bases spanning the gap. The CDR3 is 14 residues long. TCRdb keeps only in-frame clones here, not all; method: immunoSEQ multiplex PCR. The sample lists some 2,500,000 clones; just under 95% were seen once. This record comes from a study of shared clonotypes between healthy human individuals. Free of recent acute infections or vaccinations, the donors were healthy HIV-negative adults. Study-wide points: Some clonotypes were shared by all four sorted-subset donors, while others were not shared. The non-shared ones had lower generation probabilities than the shared ones.

Sequenced sample: naive CD4+ T cells from PBMCs. The subset was: CD45RA+ positively selected. This clonotype originated in a man younger than 35 in good health. Some clones in this sample may be carry-over from other donors' samples. The V and J genes are TRBV6-1 and TRBJ1-5; D is uncertain. The CDR3, as DNA: TGTGCCAGCACCGCGAGGAGGGACAATCAGCCCCAGCATTTT. Protein: CASTARRDNQPQHF.